These 27 T cell receptor beta chains share one sample of origin, sequenced in a study of blood T cell repertoires in COVID-19. The table came from immunoSEQ multiplex PCR; TCRdb's copy has only in-frame clones and leaves some out. The data show 88,000 or so clones, with around four fifths seen just once and 9.5% to 12% held by the top ten. Sequenced input: peripheral blood. The source of these receptors is a human donor in a cohort sampled during active COVID-19.

V gene TRBV19 combines with J gene TRBJ2-1; 8 bases map to TRBD2. The CDR3 has 16 residues. The ends lost 1 base at V and 5 bases at J; junction bases unmatched: 7. In germline, CDR1 is LNHDA, CDR2 SQIVND (reference sequence). The CDR3 here is CASSIVSAGADNEQFF. CDR3 DNA: TGTGCCAGTAGTATAGTTTCAGCGGGAGCCGACAATGAGCAGTTCTTC.

V gene TRBV29-1 combines with J gene TRBJ1-1; D remains ambiguous. This CDR3 is built from 13 residues. The V end was cut by 4 bases, the J end by 0 bases, with 9 bases between. Germline loops: CDR1 SQVTM, CDR2 ANQGSEA. CDR3 protein: CSVGFSLNTEAFF. The CDR3 DNA reads as TGCAGCGTTGGATTCAGTCTGAACACTGAAGCTTTCTTT.

The chain couples TRBV29-1 to TRBJ2-1, with D possibly TRBD1 on 6 matching bases. Germline CDR1 reads SQVTM; CDR2 reads ANQGSEA. The CDR3 covers 14 residues. V was shortened by 2 bases and J by 5 bases, with 13 bases between the two germline ends. This CDR3 is CSVEFPHRDNEQFF. The CDR3 bases are TGCAGCGTTGAATTTCCACACAGGGACAATGAGCAGTTCTTC.

The V gene is TRBV6-5, the J gene TRBJ2-1, with 8 nucleotides matching TRBD2. The junction had 6 bases not matched to a gene; V was cut back by 6 bases and J by 5 bases. The CDR3 totals 14 residues. The germline V gene encodes CDR1 MNHEY and CDR2 SVGAGI. CDR3 loop: CASRPAGEHNEQFF. The CDR3 DNA follows: TGTGCCAGCAGGCCAGCGGGAGAGCACAATGAGCAGTTCTTC.

The chain uses TRBV19 and TRBJ2-1, with D possibly TRBD2 on 6 matching bases. Germline V gene lookup returns CDR1 LNHDA and CDR2 SQIVND (reference sequence). V gave up 3 bases and J gave up 3 bases, with 18 bases separating them. The CDR3 has 17 residues. The CDR3 is CASSMRRGRDFYNEQFF. The CDR3 DNA follows: TGTGCCAGTAGTATGAGGAGGGGCAGGGATTTCTACAATGAGCAGTTCTTC. Full variable domain (remainder filled in from reference TRBV19 and TRBJ2-1): DGGITQSPKYLFRKEGQNVTLSCEQNLNHDAMYWYRQDPGQGLRLIYYSQIVNDFQKGDIAEGYSVSREKKESFPLTVTSAQKNPTAFYLCASSMRRGRDFYNEQFFGPGTRLTVL.

This clone was seen a handful of times. The V gene is TRBV30, the J gene TRBJ2-7; D is ambiguous. V lost 3 bases and J 7 bases, leaving 10 bases between the germline ends. Germline V gene lookup returns CDR1 GTSNPN and CDR2 SVGIG (reference sequence). This CDR3 is 11 amino acids long. CDR3 sequence (DNA): TGTGCCTGGAGAGCTGCCGGGGAGCAGTACTTC. As protein: CAWRAAGEQYF.

The chain joins TRBV6-1 to TRBJ1-5, with 9 bases identical to TRBD1. J lost 5 bases, V lost 2 bases, and 1 base had no gene match. CDR3 size: 14 residues. The germline V gene has CDR1 MNHNS and CDR2 SASEGT. CDR3 amino acids: CASSENRGHQPQHF. CDR3 DNA sequence: TGTGCCAGCAGTGAAAACAGGGGGCATCAGCCCCAGCATTTT.

This chain uses TRBV5-1 with TRBJ2-3; 7 nucleotides agree with TRBD2. V lost 4 bases and J lost 0; bases outside the gene matches: 8. CDR1 is SGHRS and CDR2 is YFSETQ in the germline V gene. The CDR3 extends over 16 amino acids. The CDR3 loop reads CASSRAGDSSTDTQYF. The CDR3 nucleotides are TGCGCCAGCAGCAGGGCGGGGGACTCTAGCACAGATACGCAGTATTTT.

The chain joins TRBV24-1 to TRBJ2-5, with D maybe TRBD1 (6 bases). Germline CDR1 KGHDR, CDR2 SFDVKD. The CDR3 has 16 residues. The germline V and J ends were trimmed by 0 bases and 2 bases, with 12 bases remaining between them. CDR3 residues: CATSDLKRGNQETQYF. In DNA form, the CDR3 reads TGTGCCACCAGTGATTTGAAGAGGGGGAATCAAGAGACCCAGTACTTC.

The chain combines TRBV27 with TRBJ2-1; 8 positions match TRBD2. Germline V CDR1 and CDR2: MNHEY, SMNVEV (reference sequence). V trimming: 7 bases; J trimming: 1 base; junction bases outside the gene matches: 6. CDR3 length: 15 residues. The CDR3 spells CASNQGLVSYNEQFF. The CDR3 DNA sequence: TGTGCCAGCAATCAGGGACTAGTTTCCTACAATGAGCAGTTCTTC.

This chain joins TRBV7-3 and TRBJ2-1, with 13 nucleotides matching TRBD2. CDR1 SGHTA and CDR2 FQGTGA come from the germline V gene. The V segment lost 5 bases and the J segment 8 bases; nucleotides outside the gene matches: 6. The length of the CDR3 is 15 residues. The CDR3 sequence is CASSGGLAGVDEQFF. The CDR3 nucleotides read TGTGCCAGCAGCGGCGGACTAGCGGGAGTGGATGAGCAGTTCTTC.

This chain links TRBV7-2 with TRBJ2-5; unclear D gene. Germline V gene lookup returns CDR1 SGHTA and CDR2 FQGNSA. This CDR3 contains 15 residues. With 1 base removed from V and 2 bases from J, the gap between germline ends came to 11 bases. The CDR3 coding sequence is TGTGCCAGCAGCTTAGAATTATCCAGACAAGAGACCCAGTACTTC. It is translated as CASSLELSRQETQYF. Filled out from reference TRBV7-2 and TRBJ2-5, the complete variable domain reads GAGVSQSPSNKVTEKGKDVELRCDPISGHTALYWYRQSLGQGLEFLIYFQGNSAPDKSGLPSDRFSAERTGGSVSTLTIQRTQQEDSAVYLCASSLELSRQETQYFGPGTRLLVL.

The chain carries TRBV19 and TRBJ2-7; maybe TRBD1 (6 bases). The CDR3 totals 16 residues. V gave up 3 bases and J gave up 6 bases, with 21 bases separating them. Germline V gene data show CDR1 as LNHDA and CDR2 as SQIVND (reference sequence). The CDR3 DNA sequence: TGTGCCAGTAGTATCTTGGGGACACAGCGTCTCGTCGAGCAGTACTTC. This sequence encodes CASSILGTQRLVEQYF.

The CDR3 DNA reads as TGTGCCAGCAGTGAAGCTCAGACAGGGCGTCGAGGAAACACCATATATTTT. Protein product: CASSEAQTGRRGNTIYF. J is TRBJ1-3 and V is TRBV2; 7 bases match TRBD1. With 0 bases clipped from V and 4 bases from J, the junction kept 9 bases outside the gene matches. This CDR3 is 17 amino acids long. Germline assignment: CDR1 SNHLY and CDR2 FYNNEI.

The sample holds one count of this clone. This sequence joins TRBV6-5 and TRBJ1-1; D is perhaps TRBD1 (6 bases). The CDR3 spans 15 residues. CDR1 and CDR2 from the germline V gene are MNHEY and SVGAGI. V dropped 2 bases and J dropped 5 bases, with 15 bases sitting between them. CDR3 in amino acids: CASSYQGGVVTEAFF. DNA of the CDR3: TGTGCCAGCAGTTACCAAGGGGGGGTGGTAACTGAAGCTTTCTTT.

V usage is TRBV5-1 and J usage is TRBJ2-1, with 11 nucleotides matching TRBD1. The V segment lost 4 bases and the J segment 0 bases; nucleotides outside the gene matches: 6. Germline CDR1 reads SGHRS; CDR2 reads YFSETQ. The CDR3 length is 17 residues. The DNA of the CDR3 is TGCGCCAGCAGCACTTGGACAGGGGGCAGCTCCTACAATGAGCAGTTCTTC. Protein product: CASSTWTGGSSYNEQFF.

The chain combines TRBV27 with TRBJ2-3; D unresolved. CDR1 is MNHEY, CDR2 SMNVEV, per germline (reference sequence). The CDR3 covers 14 residues. V was trimmed by 4 bases and J by 4 bases, leaving 12 bases between them. The DNA for the CDR3 is TGTGCCAGCAGTTCCCTTGGTCAGGCAGATACGCAGTATTTT. Its translation is CASSSLGQADTQYF.

This clone was seen a few times. The chain recombines TRBV11-2 with TRBJ2-5; tentative D call: TRBD2 (6 bases). Germline CDR1 is SGHAT and CDR2 is FQNNGV. Trimming stripped 5 bases from V and 2 bases from J, with 15 bases between. The CDR3 contains 15 residues. CDR3 sequence reads: CASSPSGGVQETQYF. The CDR3 DNA reads TGTGCCAGCAGCCCTTCAGGAGGGGTGCAAGAGACCCAGTACTTC. Supplemented by reference TRBV11-2 and TRBJ2-5, the full variable domain reads EAGVAQSPRYKIIEKRQSVAFWCNPISGHATLYWYQQILGQGPKLLIQFQNNGVVDDSQLPKDRFSAERLKGVDSTLKIQPAKLEDSAVYLCASSPSGGVQETQYFGPGTRLLVL.

Notes on this clone: Other nucleotide sequences from this sample produce the same CDR3. The V call is TRBV25-1, the J call TRBJ2-7, with D tentatively TRBD2 (7 bases). Germline CDR1 is MGHDK and CDR2 is SYGVNS. V was cut by 8 bases and J by 5 bases, with 19 bases left in between. CDR3 length: 14 residues. In DNA form, the CDR3 reads TGTGCCAGCGAAGAAAGGGGGGGAGGGGACGAGCAGTACTTC. It encodes CASEERGGGDEQYF.

This clone was observed a single time. This chain joins TRBV7-2 and TRBJ2-3; TRBD1 matches at 9 bases. The CDR3 contains 15 residues. Germline trimming cut 4 bases from V and 4 bases from J; bases unmatched to any gene: 6. Germline CDR1 is SGHTA and CDR2 is FQGNSA. As DNA, the CDR3 is TGTGCCAGCAGCTCCCAGACAGGGGGGGCAGATACGCAGTATTTT. Translating it yields CASSSQTGGADTQYF.

CDR3 DNA: TGTGCCAGCAGTTTAGGCCGAGTAGAGACCCAGTACTTC. Residues: CASSLGRVETQYF. The chain combines TRBV12-3 or TRBV12-4 with TRBJ2-5; D uncertain. The V end was cut by 1 base, the J end by 4 bases, with 7 bases between. This CDR3 contains 13 residues.

This clone was seen a handful of times. The rearrangement links TRBV9 to TRBJ2-1, with 7 positions matching TRBD2. V dropped 4 bases and J dropped 4; count of bases not matched to a gene: 8. Germline CDR1 and CDR2: SGDLS and YYNGEE. This CDR3 is 15 amino acids long. This chain's CDR3 is CASSPKAGSYNEQFF. CDR3 in DNA: TGTGCCAGCAGCCCAAAAGCGGGGTCTTACAATGAGCAGTTCTTC.

The rearrangement links TRBV20-1 to TRBJ1-1; 7 nucleotides align to TRBD1. After removal of 3 bases from V and 7 bases from J, the junction contained 2 bases not matched to a gene. This CDR3 is built from 11 residues. Germline V gives CDR1 DFQATT, CDR2 SNEGSKA (reference sequence). The CDR3 DNA sequence: TGCAGTGCTAGGGACAGGAGTGAAGCTTTCTTT. Translated, it gives CSARDRSEAFF.

V usage is TRBV24-1 and J usage is TRBJ2-1, with 10 nucleotides matching TRBD2. Trimming cost V 2 bases and J 7 bases; bases outside gene matches: 16. Looked up from germline, CDR1 is KGHDR and CDR2 is SFDVKD. The CDR3 is made up of 19 amino acids. The CDR3 protein is CATSDSSASGSRAWNEQFF. The DNA of the CDR3 is TGTGCCACCAGTGATTCCTCGGCTAGCGGGAGTAGAGCTTGGAATGAGCAGTTCTTC.

The chain links TRBV19 to TRBJ2-5; tentative D call: TRBD2 (6 bases). The V gene lost 2 bases and the J gene lost 5 bases, with 12 bases spanning the gap. The CDR3 sequence is 14 residues long. Germline loops: CDR1 LNHDA, CDR2 SQIVND (reference sequence). The CDR3 here is CASSITGLKETQYF. The DNA of the CDR3 is TGTGCCAGTAGTATAACCGGACTAAAGGAGACCCAGTACTTC.

The rearrangement joins TRBV19 to TRBJ2-1, with D uncertain. This CDR3 has 15 amino acids. The ends were cut back, 7 bases at V and 0 bases at J, with 13 bases in the middle. The V gene's germline CDR1 is LNHDA and CDR2 SQIVND (reference sequence). The CDR3 nucleotides are TGTGCCAGTAAATTCGTGTCGGGCTCCTACAATGAGCAGTTCTTC. It specifies CASKFVSGSYNEQFF.

The chain joins TRBV7-2 to TRBJ2-5, with 13 bases aligning to TRBD2. V shed 4 bases and J 1 base; nucleotides not matched to a gene: 9. The length of the CDR3 is 18 residues. Germline V gene lookup returns CDR1 SGHTA and CDR2 FQGNSA. This CDR3 is CASSWILAGGGPQETQYF. The CDR3 DNA sequence: TGTGCCAGCAGCTGGATACTAGCGGGGGGGGGACCCCAAGAGACCCAGTACTTC.